This T cell receptor beta chain was recorded in a study of CD8+ T cells in alopecia areata. Lesional scalp punch biopsies and peripheral blood came from alopecia areata patients. T lymphocytes (CD4+ and CD8+) were sorted from PBMCs. Investigators isolated RNA and reverse transcribed it into cDNA to act as the sequencing template. Sequencing was performed with immunoSEQ multiplex PCR; in TCRdb, only in-frame clones are kept and a portion is missing. The table has about 110,000 clones, 55% to 70% seen once. Germline-derived CDR1 and CDR2 are MNHNS and SASEGT. The length of the CDR3 is 12 residues. The ends lost 9 bases at V and 4 bases at J; junction bases unmatched: 2.

This chain connects TRBV6-1 to TRBJ1-1, with TRBD1 matching 10 bases. The clonotype was recovered from a human donor with alopecia areata. Sequenced input: NKG2D-low CD8+ T cells sorted from blood. Here the CDR3 reads CASGQGGTEAFF. In nucleotides, the CDR3 is TGTGCCAGTGGACAGGGGGGCACTGAAGCTTTCTTT.